These 4 T cell receptor beta chains originate from one sample sequenced in a study of blood T cells in healthy people across ages. Alongside a J-beta primer mix, a sample-barcoded 5' primer served in a second PCR lasting about 6 to 11 cycles. TCRdb called the 5' RACE reads again in MiXCR, with one record for every CDR3 protein. The data show some 890,000 distinct CDR3 sequences, around 29% seen once. Another study also made use of these data, one on T cells of mothers and their children.

The sample was blood. The origin of the receptors is a middle-aged woman in good health.

J is TRBJ2-3 and V is TRBV20-1; D gene uncertain. There are 15 residues in the CDR3. Deletions cut 4 bases from V and 2 bases from J, with 16 bases between. CDR1 and CDR2 (germline): DFQATT, SNEGSKA (reference sequence). The CDR3 here is CSANPVDRNTDTQYF. The CDR3 region has the DNA TGCAGTGCTAATCCGGTCGACCGAAACACAGATACGCAGTATTTT.

The rearrangement uses TRBV7-2 and TRBJ1-1; TRBD1 aligns across 9 bases. The germline gives CDR1 SGHTA, CDR2 FQGNSA. Germline trimming cut 4 bases from V and 4 bases from J; bases unmatched to any gene: 7. This CDR3 has 15 residues. In DNA form, the CDR3 reads TGTGCCAGCAGCTCCTCCCGGGACAGGGTCACTGAAGCTTTCTTT. Translating gives CASSSSRDRVTEAFF.

This clonotype was counted between two and nine times. This chain joins TRBV27 and TRBJ2-7, with TRBD1 matching over 7 bases. The V gene end was trimmed by 9 bases and the J gene end by 4 bases; junction bases not matched to a gene: 6. The germline CDR1 and CDR2 sequences are MNHEY and SMNVEV (reference sequence). The CDR3 loop spans 12 amino acids. CDR3 DNA sequence: TGTGCCAGTAGGACAGGATATTACGAGCAGTACTTC. This sequence encodes CASRTGYYEQYF.

This clonotype was found a few times. The chain couples TRBV5-1 to TRBJ1-5; D might be TRBD1 (6 bases). V shed 4 bases and J shed 2 bases, with 16 bases lying between them. This CDR3 region has 16 residues. Germline V gene sequence: CDR1 SGHRS, CDR2 YFSETQ. The CDR3 nucleotides are TGCGCCAGCAGCCTACAGGGAGGGGATGGCAATCAGCCCCAGCATTTT. It specifies CASSLQGGDGNQPQHF.